This T cell receptor (beta chain) was obtained from a study of blood T cell repertoires in COVID-19. The overall study: Sites in the United States, Italy and Spain provided acute and convalescent COVID-19 samples. Sources were T cells, B-cell-depleted T cells, or PBMCs; the material itself was cDNA or gDNA.

This CDR3 is 13 amino acids long. Per germline, CDR1 SEHNR and CDR2 FQNEAQ (reference sequence). V lost 5 bases and J lost 5, with 13 bases in between. Authors' methods: Estimated nucleated cell counts came from reference gene primer amplification. Measured with immunoSEQ multiplex PCR; TCRdb has only the in-frame clones, and not every one. V, J and clone size were drawn from that table, and D and trimming were deduced from the DNA. This table holds some 320,000 clones, roughly 86% found once. The source of this sequence is a woman aged 45-60 years who had recovered from COVID-19. The material sequenced was peripheral blood. The V call is TRBV7-9, the J call TRBJ2-7; tentative D call: TRBD1 (5 bases). As DNA, the CDR3 is TGTGCCAGCAGCGGCCGACAGTCCCACGAGCAGTACTTC. Its translation: CASSGRQSHEQYF.